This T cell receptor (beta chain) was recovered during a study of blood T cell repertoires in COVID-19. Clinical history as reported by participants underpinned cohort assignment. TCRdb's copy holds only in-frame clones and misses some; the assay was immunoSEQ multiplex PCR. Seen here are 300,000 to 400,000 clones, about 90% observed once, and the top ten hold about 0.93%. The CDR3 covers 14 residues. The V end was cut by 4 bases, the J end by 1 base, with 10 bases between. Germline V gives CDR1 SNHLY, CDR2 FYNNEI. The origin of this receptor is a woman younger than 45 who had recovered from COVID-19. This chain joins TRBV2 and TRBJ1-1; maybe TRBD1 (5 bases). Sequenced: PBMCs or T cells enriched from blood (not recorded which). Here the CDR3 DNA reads TGTGCCAGCAGTGGGACGGGGGGGAACACTGAAGCTTTCTTT. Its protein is CASSGTGGNTEAFF. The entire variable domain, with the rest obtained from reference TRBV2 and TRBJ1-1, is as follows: EPEVTQTPSHQVTQMGQEVILRCVPISNHLYFYWYRQILGQKVEFLVSFYNNEISEKSEIFDDQFSVERPDGSNFTLKIRSTKLEDSAMYFCASSGTGGNTEAFFGQGTRLTVV.